The clone carrying this TCR beta chain is labeled medium-sized. The target antigen is unknown. An Oncomine TCR Beta short-read assay was used to sequence the DNA from cultured CD4+ T cells. TCRdb recomputed calls from the PCR reads with MiXCR, one row per CDR3 protein. The sample holds around 14,000 distinct CDR3 sequences; 53% are singletons and the top ten take about 9.5%. Indicated treatment: approximately 11-day PBMC culture with coronavirus spike peptide pools or control peptides (ViraFEST assay). This specimen comes from a study of vaccination and CD4 T cells after COVID-19. The germline V gene encodes CDR1 SGHTS and CDR2 YDEGEE. The CDR3 length is 13 residues. V was trimmed by 3 bases and J by 6 bases, leaving 9 bases between them.

The sequencing here drew on CD4+ T cells from blood, cultured in vitro, taken before SARS-CoV-2 vaccination. V gene TRBV5-8 combines with J gene TRBJ2-2; D gene ambiguous. This sequence originates from a human donor who had recovered from COVID-19. In DNA form, the CDR3 reads TGTGCCAGCAGCTCCGGCTCTTCCGGGGAGCTGTTTTTT. Translated, it gives CASSSGSSGELFF.